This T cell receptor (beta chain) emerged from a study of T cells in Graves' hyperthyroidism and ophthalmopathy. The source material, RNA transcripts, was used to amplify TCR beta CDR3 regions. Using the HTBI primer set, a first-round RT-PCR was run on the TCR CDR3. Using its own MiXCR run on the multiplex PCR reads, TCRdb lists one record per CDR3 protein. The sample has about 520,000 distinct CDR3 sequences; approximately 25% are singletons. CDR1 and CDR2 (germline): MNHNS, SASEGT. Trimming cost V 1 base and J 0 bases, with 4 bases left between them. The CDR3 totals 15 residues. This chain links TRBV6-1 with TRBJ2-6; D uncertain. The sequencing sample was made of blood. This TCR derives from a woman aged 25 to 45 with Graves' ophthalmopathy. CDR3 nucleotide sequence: TGTGCCAGCAGTGAAGAAGACTCTGGGGCCAACGTCCTGACTTTC. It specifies CASSEEDSGANVLTF.